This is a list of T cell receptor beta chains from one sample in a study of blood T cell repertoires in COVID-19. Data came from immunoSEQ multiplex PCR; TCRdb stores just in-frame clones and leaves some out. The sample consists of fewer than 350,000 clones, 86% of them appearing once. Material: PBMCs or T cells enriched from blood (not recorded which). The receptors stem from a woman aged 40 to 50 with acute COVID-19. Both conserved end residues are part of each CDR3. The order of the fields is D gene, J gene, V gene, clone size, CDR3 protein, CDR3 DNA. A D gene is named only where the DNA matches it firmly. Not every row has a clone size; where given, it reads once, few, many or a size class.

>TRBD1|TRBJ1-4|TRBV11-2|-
CASSSGTGARSTNEKLFF
TGTGCCAGCAGCTCGGGGACAGGGGCAAGGTCAACTAATGAAAAACTGTTTTTT
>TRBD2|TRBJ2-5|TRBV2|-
CASKLGRLAGGIDQETQYF
TGTGCCAGCAAACTGGGGCGACTAGCGGGGGGAATCGATCAAGAGACCCAGTACTTC
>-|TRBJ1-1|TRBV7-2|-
CASSPTAMNTEAFF
TGTGCCAGCAGCCCGACAGCCATGAACACTGAAGCTTTCTTT
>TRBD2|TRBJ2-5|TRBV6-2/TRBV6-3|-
CASSYPAGVQETQYF
TGTGCCAGCAGTTACCCAGCGGGAGTGCAAGAGACCCAGTACTTC
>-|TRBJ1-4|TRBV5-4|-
CASSLQGPANEKLFF
TGTGCCAGCAGTCTACAGGGTCCGGCTAATGAAAAACTGTTTTTT
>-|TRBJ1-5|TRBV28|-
CASSWTDGFHKPQHF
TGTGCCAGCAGTTGGACAGATGGGTTCCACAAGCCCCAGCATTTT
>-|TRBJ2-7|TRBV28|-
CASSLVRGPPYEQYF
TGTGCCAGCAGTTTAGTCAGGGGCCCCCCGTACGAGCAGTACTTC
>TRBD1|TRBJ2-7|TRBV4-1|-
CASSLPDRVNYEQYF
TGCGCCAGCAGCTTACCAGACAGGGTCAACTACGAGCAGTACTTC
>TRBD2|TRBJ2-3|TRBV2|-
CASRSASGGGTDTQYF
TGTGCCAGCAGGTCGGCTAGCGGGGGGGGTACAGATACGCAGTATTTT
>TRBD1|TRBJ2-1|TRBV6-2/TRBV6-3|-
CASSPRGGTGGYNEQFF
TGTGCCAGCAGTCCCAGGGGCGGGACAGGGGGCTACAATGAGCAGTTCTTC
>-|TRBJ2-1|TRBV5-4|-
CASSSPSSYNEQFF
TGTGCCAGCAGCTCCCCGAGCTCCTACAATGAGCAGTTCTTC
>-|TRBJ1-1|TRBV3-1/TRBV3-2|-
CASSPRDTLRNTEAFF
TGTGCCAGCAGCCCCCGGGACACCCTGAGGAACACTGAAGCTTTCTTT
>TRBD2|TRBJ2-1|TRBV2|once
CASSSGGPLSGQFF
TGTGCCAGCAGTTCGGGAGGGCCCCTTTCTGGGCAGTTCTTC
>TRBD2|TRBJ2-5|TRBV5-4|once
CASSRGGRGQETQYF
TGTGCCAGCAGTAGGGGCGGGAGGGGGCAAGAGACCCAGTACTTC
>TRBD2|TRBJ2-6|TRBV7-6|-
CASSLTSGRALGANVLTF
TGTGCCAGCAGCTTAACGAGCGGGAGGGCCCTTGGGGCCAACGTCCTGACTTTC
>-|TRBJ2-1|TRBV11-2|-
CASRSELNEQFF
TGTGCCAGCAGATCTGAGCTGAATGAGCAGTTCTTC
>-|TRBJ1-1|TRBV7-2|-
CASSPPGGFTEAFF
TGTGCCAGCAGCCCCCCGGGGGGATTTACTGAAGCTTTCTTT
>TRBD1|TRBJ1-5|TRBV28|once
CASRHPTGSNQPQHF
TGTGCCAGCAGACATCCGACAGGGAGCAATCAGCCCCAGCATTTT
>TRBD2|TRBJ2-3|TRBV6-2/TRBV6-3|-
CASSSSGRLTDTQYF
TGTGCCAGCAGCTCTAGCGGGAGGTTGACAGATACGCAGTATTTT